A single sample gave rise to the 31 T cell receptor beta chains below, sequenced in a study of blood T cell repertoires in COVID-19. The protocol was immunoSEQ multiplex PCR, while the TCRdb copy is restricted to in-frame clones and leaves out a portion. The table records 110,000 to 150,000 clones, 80% to 85% of them present only once. Sequencing was performed on peripheral blood. The receptors originated from a woman of 80 years or more with acute or convalescent COVID-19.

The V gene is TRBV7-3, the J gene TRBJ2-6, with 11 bases that match TRBD2. V lost 2 bases to trimming and J lost 1 base; unmatched junction nucleotides: 10. Per germline, CDR1 SGHTA and CDR2 FQGTGA. CDR3 length: 20 amino acids. CDR3 in DNA: TGTGCCAGCAGCTTACCCCCTAGCGGGGGGCGCGAATCTGGGGCCAACGTCCTGACTTTC. This encodes CASSLPPSGGRESGANVLTF.

V gene TRBV9 combines with J gene TRBJ1-1; D is uncertain. The CDR3 runs to 15 residues. V was cut by 4 bases and J by 4 bases, with 17 bases left in between. Germline CDR1 reads SGDLS; CDR2 reads YYNGEE. The CDR3 here is CASSPSREVRTEAFF. The CDR3 DNA reads TGTGCCAGCAGCCCATCAAGGGAGGTTCGCACTGAAGCTTTCTTT.

The genes are TRBV18 and TRBJ1-2; D gene uncertain. The CDR3 sequence is 14 residues long. Trimming took 0 bases from V and 4 from J, leaving 9 bases between them. CDR1 is KGHSH and CDR2 is LQKENI in the germline V gene. The CDR3 DNA reads as TGTGCCAGCTCACCACCCGTAACAGCCTATGGCTACACCTTC. This translates into CASSPPVTAYGYTF. Based on the CDR3 plus reference TRBV18 and TRBJ1-2, the full variable domain is NAGVMQNPRHLVRRRGQEARLRCSPMKGHSHVYWYRQLPEEGLKFMVYLQKENIIDESGMPKERFSAEFPKEGPSILRIQQVVRGDSAAYFCASSPPVTAYGYTFGSGTRLTVV.

V usage is TRBV5-1 and J usage is TRBJ2-1; 12 nucleotides align to TRBD2. V dropped 0 bases and J dropped 6; count of bases not matched to a gene: 1. Germline lookup yields CDR1 SGHRS and CDR2 YFSETQ. The CDR3 is 15 amino acids. This CDR3 is CASSLGLAGANEQFF. The CDR3 region has the DNA TGCGCCAGCAGCTTGGGACTAGCGGGAGCCAATGAGCAGTTCTTC.

V usage is TRBV10-3 and J usage is TRBJ2-7, with D unclear. Germline V gene sequence: CDR1 ENHRY, CDR2 SYGVKD. Between the trimmed V and J ends, which lost 2 bases and 5 bases, there was a span of 10 bases. The CDR3 runs 13 residues. CDR3 sequence reads: CAISERSSHEQYF. The DNA of the CDR3 is TGTGCCATCAGTGAGAGGAGCTCACACGAGCAGTACTTC.

This clone was counted a few times. J is TRBJ1-1 and V is TRBV28, with 8 bases matching TRBD1. Trimming at V came to 5 bases and at J to 4 bases, leaving 24 bases not matched to a gene. The CDR3 loop spans 20 amino acids. Germline V gives CDR1 MDHEN, CDR2 SYDVKM. The CDR3 DNA reads as TGTGCCAGCAGTCAAATGCGGACAGGGAGCATCTGGCCGTTGGGCACTGAAGCTTTCTTT. Translated: CASSQMRTGSIWPLGTEAFF. Drawing the rest from reference TRBV28 and TRBJ1-1, the complete variable domain is DVKVTQSSRYLVKRTGEKVFLECVQDMDHENMFWYRQDPGLGLRLIYFSYDVKMKEKGDIPEGYSVSREKKERFSLILESASTNQTSMYLCASSQMRTGSIWPLGTEAFFGQGTRLTVV.

The V call is TRBV9, the J call TRBJ2-2, with D possibly TRBD2 on 6 matching bases. The CDR3 is made up of 17 amino acids. Germline V gene sequence: CDR1 SGDLS, CDR2 YYNGEE. V lost 4 bases to trimming and J lost 1 base, with 17 bases between them. The CDR3 protein is CASSLGASAWNTGELFF. The CDR3 DNA follows: TGTGCCAGCAGCCTAGGGGCTAGCGCCTGGAACACCGGGGAGCTGTTTTTT.

V and J are TRBV9 and TRBJ1-1; 8 bases are shared with TRBD1. This CDR3 is 16 amino acids long. The junction had 11 bases not matched to a gene; V was cut back by 3 bases and J by 4 bases. Germline loops: CDR1 SGDLS, CDR2 YYNGEE. The CDR3 DNA reads TGTGCCAGCAGCGAGAGGCAGGGGGCAGGCAGCACTGAAGCTTTCTTT. This translates into CASSERQGAGSTEAFF.

V and J are TRBV18 and TRBJ1-1; maybe TRBD1 (5 bases). V lost 1 base and J 4 bases, leaving 10 bases between the germline ends. CDR1 is KGHSH and CDR2 is LQKENI in the germline V gene. This CDR3 region has 14 residues. CDR3 DNA sequence: TGTGCCAGCTCACCACAGGGGTCTGGCACTGAAGCTTTCTTT. Amino acids: CASSPQGSGTEAFF.

This clone was counted between two and nine times. This chain connects TRBV27 to TRBJ2-7, with TRBD2 as a possible D gene (5 bases). This CDR3 has 13 residues. With 5 bases removed from V and 1 base from J, the gap between germline ends came to 9 bases. Germline V gene sequence: CDR1 MNHEY, CDR2 SMNVEV (reference sequence). The CDR3 spells CASSHGNSYEQYF. CDR3 DNA sequence: TGTGCCAGCAGTCACGGGAATTCCTACGAGCAGTACTTC.

Turning to this clone: The junction does not match germline at one end; this may be a read error. J is TRBJ2-1 and V is TRBV12-5, with D uncertain. Germline V gene data show CDR1 as LGHNT and CDR2 as FRNRAP. CDR3 length: 17 residues. The CDR3 sequence: CASGLATTASSYNEQFF. The CDR3 nucleotides read TGTGCTAGTGGCTTGGCCACGACTGCTAGCTCCTACAATGAGCAGTTCTTC. Looking up the rest from reference TRBV12-5 and TRBJ2-1 gives the full variable domain: DARVTQTPRHKVTEMGQEVTMRCQPILGHNTVFWYRQTMMQGLELLAYFRNRAPLDDSGMPKDRFSAEMPDATLATLKIQPSEPRDSAVYFCASGLATTASSYNEQFFGPGTRLTVL.

The table lists this clone with a few counts. The rearrangement joins TRBV9 to TRBJ1-3; D remains ambiguous. Trimming removed 3 bases at V and 1 base at J, with 8 bases between. Germline CDR1 reads SGDLS; CDR2 reads YYNGEE. The length of the CDR3 is 14 residues. As DNA, the CDR3 is TGTGCCAGCAGCGCACAACAATCTGGAAACACCATATATTTT. Protein sequence: CASSAQQSGNTIYF. The whole variable domain, filled in from reference TRBV9 and TRBJ1-3, reads DSGVTQTPKHLITATGQRVTLRCSPRSGDLSVYWYQQSLDQGLQFLIQYYNGEERAKGNILERFSAQQFPDLHSELNLSSLELGDSALYFCASSAQQSGNTIYFGEGSWLTVV.

V is TRBV5-4 and J is TRBJ2-3, with D possibly TRBD2 on 6 matching bases. The CDR3 is 16 amino acids. Per germline, CDR1 SGHNT and CDR2 YYREEE (reference sequence). Trimming removed 2 bases at V and 4 bases at J, with 17 bases between. CDR3 loop: CASSFGRGSPADTQYF. CDR3 coding DNA: TGTGCCAGCAGCTTCGGGCGGGGTTCCCCCGCAGATACGCAGTATTTT.

This chain joins TRBV28 and TRBJ2-5; D gene uncertain. The V gene lost 3 bases and the J gene lost 5 bases, with 4 bases spanning the gap. Germline CDR1 and CDR2: MDHEN and SYDVKM. This CDR3 contains 11 residues. The CDR3 reads CASSLRETQYF. DNA for the CDR3: TGTGCCAGCAGTTTGAGGGAGACCCAGTACTTC.

This rearrangement joins TRBV5-1 to TRBJ1-1; no firm D call. The V gene's germline CDR1 is SGHRS and CDR2 YFSETQ. The CDR3 is 15 residues long. V shed 0 bases and J shed 4 bases, with 13 bases lying between them. CDR3 region: CASSLATSGGTEAFF. The CDR3 DNA reads TGCGCCAGCAGCTTGGCCACGTCAGGAGGCACTGAAGCTTTCTTT.

The V call is TRBV2, the J call TRBJ2-4; 8 bases line up with TRBD1. Germline CDR1 is SNHLY and CDR2 is FYNNEI. The CDR3 runs 15 residues. V was pared by 6 bases and J by 2 bases, with 6 bases of the junction left unmatched. CDR3 coding DNA: TGTGCCAGCAGCCTCCGACAGGGGACCAAAAACATTCAGTACTTC. Its protein product is CASSLRQGTKNIQYF.

The chain carries TRBV18 and TRBJ1-6; D uncertain. Trimming took 3 bases from V and 6 from J, leaving 12 bases between them. The CDR3 spans 15 residues. Germline lookup yields CDR1 KGHSH and CDR2 LQKENI. CDR3 region: CASSPSGSINSPLHF. The DNA for the CDR3 is TGTGCCAGCTCACCCAGCGGAAGTATTAATTCACCCCTCCACTTT.

This rearrangement joins TRBV14 to TRBJ2-3; TRBD2 matches at 12 bases. The CDR3 is 15 amino acids. Germline CDR1 SGHDN, CDR2 FVKESK. V shed 2 bases, J shed 8 bases, and the junction held 5 bases outside the gene matches. The CDR3 reads CASSQHRTSGITQYF. CDR3 nucleotides: TGTGCCAGCAGCCAACACCGGACTAGCGGGATTACGCAGTATTTT.

This chain joins TRBV12-3 or TRBV12-4 and TRBJ1-2; TRBD1 aligns across 7 bases. Trimming removed 3 bases from V and 5 bases from J; junction bases left unmatched: 0. The CDR3 runs to 12 residues. The CDR3 reads CASSLTGYGYTF. The CDR3 nucleotides are TGTGCCAGCAGTTTGACAGGGTATGGCTACACCTTC.

The table lists this clone with a few counts. The J gene is TRBJ1-1, the V gene TRBV3-1 (or the pseudogene TRBV3-2); D perhaps matches TRBD1 (5 bases). This CDR3 has 13 residues. Trimming took 5 bases from V and 1 from J, leaving 8 bases between them. The germline V gene has CDR1 LGHDT and CDR2 YNNKEL (reference sequence). This CDR3 is CASSSDRNTEAFF. The CDR3 DNA sequence: TGTGCCAGCAGCTCCGACAGGAACACTGAAGCTTTCTTT.

As DNA, the CDR3 is TGTGCCAGCAGTGAAAGACAGGGCCGGGGAGACTATGGCTACACCTTC. Protein sequence: CASSERQGRGDYGYTF. This chain uses TRBV28 with TRBJ1-2; 7 nucleotides align to TRBD1. Germline-derived CDR1 and CDR2 are MDHEN and SYDVKM. The J segment lost 3 bases and the V segment lost 5 bases, leaving 12 bases of the junction unmatched. The CDR3 has 16 residues.

The CDR3 DNA sequence: TGTGCCAGCAGCTTTTCTGGGGGGTACACTGAAGCTTTCTTT. The encoded protein is CASSFSGGYTEAFF. V is TRBV5-6 and J is TRBJ1-1; D perhaps matches TRBD1 (5 bases). This CDR3 has 14 residues. Germline loops: CDR1 SGHDT, CDR2 YYEEEE. V lost 2 bases and J lost 3, with 11 bases in between.

J is TRBJ1-1 and V is TRBV2; no reliable D call. The V and J ends lost 5 bases and 2 bases respectively, with 9 bases between them. The CDR3 totals 13 residues. Per the germline V gene, CDR1 is SNHLY and CDR2 is FYNNEI. The CDR3 protein is CASSFSGNTEAFF. The CDR3 region has the DNA TGTGCCAGCAGTTTCTCAGGAAACACTGAAGCTTTCTTT. Variable domain in full (rest from reference TRBV2 and TRBJ1-1): EPEVTQTPSHQVTQMGQEVILRCVPISNHLYFYWYRQILGQKVEFLVSFYNNEISEKSEIFDDQFSVERPDGSNFTLKIRSTKLEDSAMYFCASSFSGNTEAFFGQGTRLTVV.

This chain links TRBV4-1 with TRBJ1-2, with 7 positions matching TRBD1. V lost 3 bases to trimming and J lost 5 bases; unmatched junction nucleotides: 9. CDR1 MGHRA and CDR2 YSYEKL come from the germline V gene. CDR3 length equals 15 residues. CDR3 in DNA: TGCGCCAGCAGCCAGGGGACAGCCTCTATTTATGGCTACACCTTC. It yields the protein CASSQGTASIYGYTF.

This clone was found once. The rearrangement uses TRBV2 and TRBJ1-2; TRBD1 agrees at 10 bases. The V segment lost 5 bases and the J segment 2 bases; nucleotides outside the gene matches: 5. The CDR3 is 15 amino acids. Germline CDR1 SNHLY, CDR2 FYNNEI. In DNA form, the CDR3 reads TGTGCCAGCAGTCGTTGGGACAGGGGAAACTATGGCTACACCTTC. Amino acid sequence: CASSRWDRGNYGYTF.

This chain uses TRBV12-2 with TRBJ2-7; TRBD2, as called in the table, went unchecked against the DNA. TRBV12-2 is tagged as a pseudogene. This CDR3 has 12 residues. The CDR3 DNA follows: TGTGCAAGTCGCCCAGAGAGGGCCGAGCAGTACTTC. The encoded protein is CASRPERAEQYF.

This clone occurred a few times. This chain uses TRBV27 with TRBJ2-7; D is undetermined. The germline V gene encodes CDR1 MNHEY and CDR2 SMNVEV (reference sequence). This CDR3 has 13 amino acids. V lost 5 bases to trimming and J lost 2 bases, with 10 bases between them. DNA for the CDR3: TGTGCCAGCAGTCAGATCCCCGCCTACGAGCAGTACTTC. Protein sequence: CASSQIPAYEQYF.

V usage is TRBV2 and J usage is TRBJ2-5; D is undetermined. Germline assignment: CDR1 SNHLY and CDR2 FYNNEI. The V end was cut by 2 bases, the J end by 7 bases, with 11 bases between. The CDR3 extends over 13 amino acids. The CDR3 is CASSEQALGTQYF. The CDR3 DNA sequence: TGTGCCAGCAGTGAACAGGCTTTGGGGACCCAGTACTTC.

This clone has just one count. The chain recombines TRBV7-2 with TRBJ2-7; tentatively, D is TRBD1 (6 bases). The CDR3 extends over 16 amino acids. Between the trimmed V and J ends, which lost 6 bases and 3 bases, there was a span of 21 bases. The V gene's germline CDR1 is SGHTA and CDR2 FQGNSA. For the CDR3, the DNA is TGTGCCAGCAGGTTAACGTCAGGGGAAGGGCTCTACGAGCAGTACTTC. Amino acid sequence: CASRLTSGEGLYEQYF.

The J gene is TRBJ1-6, the V gene TRBV4-1; perhaps TRBD1 as D (5 bases). The germline V and J ends were trimmed by 3 bases and 5 bases, with 14 bases remaining between them. CDR3 length equals 16 residues. In germline, CDR1 is MGHRA, CDR2 YSYEKL. CDR3 residues: CASSQSPTENNSPLHF. The CDR3 nucleotides read TGCGCCAGCAGCCAGAGCCCGACAGAGAATAATTCACCCCTCCACTTT.

The genes are TRBV5-1 and TRBJ2-3; 7 nucleotides line up with TRBD1. Per the germline V gene, CDR1 is SGHRS and CDR2 is YFSETQ. CDR3 length: 14 residues. The V segment lost 5 bases and the J segment 6 bases; nucleotides outside the gene matches: 9. The CDR3 sequence is CASSNRGYPDTQYF. The CDR3 DNA reads TGCGCCAGCAGTAACAGGGGTTACCCCGATACGCAGTATTTT.